This passage covers 2 T cell receptor beta chains from one sample sequenced in a study of shared clonotypes between healthy human individuals. Measured with immunoSEQ multiplex PCR; TCRdb has only the in-frame clones, and not every one. The table shows around 440,000 clones, with around 77% occurring only once. The sequenced sample was PBMCs. The receptors derive from a woman aged 40 to 50 in good health. Some clones in this sample may be carry-over from other donors' samples.

The chain carries TRBV11-2 and TRBJ2-3, with D hard to call. Germline V gene sequence: CDR1 SGHAT, CDR2 FQNNGV. The CDR3 runs 15 residues. V gave up 2 bases and J gave up 0 bases, with 9 bases separating them. CDR3 in DNA: TGTGCCAGCAGCTTAATGCGTACCAGCACAGATACGCAGTATTTT. Amino acid sequence: CASSLMRTSTDTQYF.

This clone was seen only once. The rearrangement joins TRBV19 to TRBJ2-2, with a weak D call TRBD1 (6 bases). CDR3 length: 17 amino acids. Deletions cut 4 bases from V and 1 base from J, with 16 bases between. Germline V gene lookup returns CDR1 LNHDA and CDR2 SQIVND (reference sequence). For the CDR3, the DNA is TGTGCCAGTAGTACGGACAGAGCTACCAAGAACACCGGGGAGCTGTTTTTT. Its protein product is CASSTDRATKNTGELFF. The entire variable domain, with the rest obtained from reference TRBV19 and TRBJ2-2, is as follows: DGGITQSPKYLFRKEGQNVTLSCEQNLNHDAMYWYRQDPGQGLRLIYYSQIVNDFQKGDIAEGYSVSREKKESFPLTVTSAQKNPTAFYLCASSTDRATKNTGELFFGEGSRLTVL.